These 27 T cell receptor beta chains were all obtained from the same sample, sequenced in a study of cytomegalovirus exposure and HLA in healthy donors. This PCR relied on a set of 60 Vbeta primers and 13 Jbeta primers. Sequenced by immunoSEQ multiplex PCR; TCRdb stores in-frame clones only, minus some. This sample carries around 92,000 clones, more than 60% of them seen once, and the ten largest clones take approximately 8.4%. Sample: PBMCs. The receptors were gathered from a human donor in good health.

This clone was picked up one time. This chain connects TRBV5-1 to TRBJ2-2, with D tentatively TRBD1 (5 bases). The CDR3 extends over 14 amino acids. The germline gives CDR1 SGHRS, CDR2 YFSETQ. The V end was cut by 6 bases, the J end by 1 base, with 10 bases between. CDR3 nucleotide sequence: TGCGCCAGCACCCAAGGACAGAACACCGGGGAGCTGTTTTTT. Its protein is CASTQGQNTGELFF.

This clone was seen a handful of times. V and J are TRBV25-1 and TRBJ1-5; D call uncertain. The germline V gene has CDR1 MGHDK and CDR2 SYGVNS. CDR3 length: 13 residues. The V gene lost 6 bases and the J gene lost 0 bases, with 6 bases spanning the gap. CDR3 nucleotides: TGTGCCAGCAGGGGCCATAGCAATCAGCCCCAGCATTTT. Translating it yields CASRGHSNQPQHF.

The V call is TRBV9, the J call TRBJ2-2, with TRBD2 as a possible D gene (6 bases). The CDR3 totals 16 residues. Germline values: CDR1 SGDLS, CDR2 YYNGEE. Trimming pared 2 bases from V and 4 bases from J, leaving 15 bases between. DNA of the CDR3: TGTGCCAGCAGCGTGGGGGGAAGGGGCGGCACCGGGGAGCTGTTTTTT. It specifies CASSVGGRGGTGELFF.

This chain links TRBV5-6 with TRBJ1-2, with 7 bases matching TRBD1. The trim removed 4 bases at V and 2 bases at J, leaving 8 bases unmatched. CDR3 length: 15 residues. Germline V gene lookup returns CDR1 SGHDT and CDR2 YYEEEE. The CDR3 DNA follows: TGTGCCAGCAGCGCAGCCCAGGACAGGAACTATGGCTACACCTTC. Protein product: CASSAAQDRNYGYTF.

This chain joins TRBV5-1 and TRBJ1-2; D remains ambiguous. The CDR3 extends over 14 amino acids. V was shortened by 1 base and J by 7 bases, with 14 bases between the two germline ends. Germline values: CDR1 SGHRS, CDR2 YFSETQ. In DNA, the CDR3 is TGCGCCAGCAGCTTGTACCCATTGCGGCGTGGCTACACCTTC. Translation: CASSLYPLRRGYTF.

This chain joins TRBV5-8 and TRBJ1-6; D may be TRBD1 (6 bases). CDR1 is SGHTS and CDR2 is YDEGEE in the germline V gene. This CDR3 has 15 amino acids. The germline V and J ends were trimmed by 2 bases and 4 bases, with 10 bases remaining between them. CDR3 sequence (DNA): TGTGCCAGCAGCTTACAGGGAGCGTATAATTCACCCCTCCACTTT. Its translation is CASSLQGAYNSPLHF.

As regards this clone: The sample contains more than one DNA sequence encoding this CDR3. This chain uses TRBV6-5 with TRBJ1-1, with D maybe TRBD1 (6 bases). Germline V gene sequence: CDR1 MNHEY, CDR2 SVGAGI. There are 14 residues in the CDR3. With 0 bases removed from V and 4 bases from J, the gap between germline ends came to 9 bases. The CDR3 protein is CASSYSGGRTEAFF. The CDR3 DNA reads as TGTGCCAGCAGTTACTCGGGGGGGCGCACTGAAGCTTTCTTT.

This chain uses TRBV10-3 with TRBJ2-3, with D maybe TRBD1 (5 bases). Germline CDR1 and CDR2: ENHRY and SYGVKD. The CDR3 has 14 residues. Trimming pared 5 bases from V and 2 bases from J, leaving 11 bases between. The CDR3 region has the DNA TGTGCCATCAGTAGAAGGGGCAACACAGATACGCAGTATTTT. Protein sequence: CAISRRGNTDTQYF.

The sample holds a few counts of this clone. V gene TRBV5-1 combines with J gene TRBJ1-4; tentative D call: TRBD1 (6 bases). Germline CDR1 is SGHRS and CDR2 is YFSETQ. The CDR3 consists of 15 residues. V was shortened by 4 bases and J by 2 bases, with 12 bases between the two germline ends. The CDR3 bases are TGCGCCAGCAGCCTCGGGGGGGCTACTAATGAAAAACTGTTTTTT. It encodes CASSLGGATNEKLFF.

The table lists this clone with a count of one. The V call is TRBV11-3, the J call TRBJ2-2; maybe TRBD2 (6 bases). The CDR3 is made up of 14 amino acids. The germline V gene has CDR1 SGHNT and CDR2 YENEEA. V was clipped by 7 bases and J by 6 bases, with 15 bases between them. Written as DNA, the CDR3 is TGTGCCAGCAAGGGGACTCAGGTCCCCGGGGAGCTGTTTTTT. This gives the protein CASKGTQVPGELFF.

The CDR3 region is CASSYTNYEQYF. Written as DNA, the CDR3 is TGTGCCAGCAGCTACACCAACTACGAGCAGTACTTC. The chain has TRBV7-9 and TRBJ2-7; D unresolved. The length of the CDR3 is 12 residues. V lost 4 bases to trimming and J lost 3 bases, with 7 bases between them. The germline V gene has CDR1 SEHNR and CDR2 FQNEAQ (reference sequence).

This clone was seen only once. The chain couples TRBV6-1 to TRBJ2-3; TRBD1 matches 11 bases. The length of the CDR3 is 15 residues. Per germline, CDR1 MNHNS and CDR2 SASEGT. V lost 9 bases, J lost 4 bases, and 9 bases stayed unmatched. The CDR3 DNA follows: TGTGCCAGTGCGGAGGACAGGGGGCGCTCAGATACGCAGTATTTT. This translates into CASAEDRGRSDTQYF.

This clone was seen a few times. The rearrangement uses TRBV5-6 and TRBJ1-1; 7 positions agree with TRBD1. The J segment lost 1 base and the V segment lost 6 bases, leaving 6 bases of the junction unmatched. Per the germline V gene, CDR1 is SGHDT and CDR2 is YYEEEE. This CDR3 region has 14 residues. The DNA for the CDR3 is TGTGCCAGCAACCCGACAGGGAGGAACACTGAAGCTTTCTTT. It translates to CASNPTGRNTEAFF.

This CDR3 reads CASRQRVGRSTEAFF. CDR3 coding DNA: TGTGCCAGCAGACAGAGGGTAGGGCGGAGCACTGAAGCTTTCTTT. The chain uses TRBV6-5 and TRBJ1-1; no definite D call. Germline V CDR1 and CDR2: MNHEY, SVGAGI. Deletions cut 6 bases from V and 4 bases from J, with 18 bases between. CDR3 length: 15 amino acids.

The chain is built from TRBV2 and TRBJ2-2; D might be TRBD2 (6 bases). This CDR3 is built from 13 residues. The germline gives CDR1 SNHLY, CDR2 FYNNEI. Trimming removed 4 bases at V and 6 bases at J, with 9 bases between. CDR3 sequence: CASSGDSSGELFF. The DNA of the CDR3 is TGTGCCAGCAGTGGGGACTCGTCCGGGGAGCTGTTTTTT.

The V call is TRBV7-8, the J call TRBJ1-4; 8 positions match TRBD1. Germline CDR1 is SGHVS and CDR2 is FQNEAQ. The CDR3 covers 16 residues. V lost 5 bases to trimming and J lost 5 bases; unmatched junction nucleotides: 10. CDR3 residues: CASSLTGQAGNEKLFF. For the CDR3, the DNA is TGTGCCAGCAGCCTAACGGGACAGGCTGGGAATGAAAAACTGTTTTTT.

J is TRBJ2-5 and V is TRBV5-1; 7 nucleotides line up with TRBD2. V dropped 2 bases and J dropped 5; count of bases not matched to a gene: 6. Germline V CDR1 and CDR2: SGHRS, YFSETQ. The CDR3 length is 14 residues. CDR3 sequence reads: CASSFSGTTETQYF. CDR3 coding DNA: TGCGCCAGCAGCTTCTCCGGGACTACCGAGACCCAGTACTTC. The full variable domain, its missing parts supplied by reference TRBV5-1 and TRBJ2-5, is KAGVTQTPRYLIKTRGQQVTLSCSPISGHRSVSWYQQTPGQGLQFLFEYFSETQRNKGNFPGRFSGRQFSNSRSEMNVSTLELGDSALYLCASSFSGTTETQYFGPGTRLLVL.

This rearrangement joins TRBV29-1 to TRBJ2-3; D may be TRBD1 (6 bases). Per the germline V gene, CDR1 is SQVTM and CDR2 is ANQGSEA. The CDR3 is 14 amino acids. V lost 3 bases to trimming and J lost 3 bases, with 13 bases between them. The CDR3: CSVDGGRKTDTQYF. CDR3 nucleotide sequence: TGCAGCGTTGATGGGGGCAGGAAGACAGATACGCAGTATTTT.

This rearrangement joins TRBV9 to TRBJ1-2, with unresolved D. The length of the CDR3 is 18 residues. Germline V gives CDR1 SGDLS, CDR2 YYNGEE. With 0 bases removed from V and 4 bases from J, the gap between germline ends came to 22 bases. The CDR3 is CASSVGPTLDTQFYGYTF. CDR3 nucleotides: TGTGCCAGCAGCGTAGGCCCTACGTTAGACACGCAGTTCTATGGCTACACCTTC.

The chain has TRBV5-1 and TRBJ1-1, with 10 positions matching TRBD1. This CDR3 region has 14 residues. With 4 bases clipped from V and 5 bases from J, the junction kept 5 bases outside the gene matches. Germline assignment: CDR1 SGHRS and CDR2 YFSETQ. The CDR3 here is CASSRDRGGTEAFF. The CDR3 DNA is TGCGCCAGCAGCCGGGACAGGGGTGGTACTGAAGCTTTCTTT.

The chain couples TRBV2 to TRBJ2-1; TRBD2 matches 7 bases. Trimming cost V 4 bases and J 4 bases; bases outside gene matches: 10. The CDR3 has 16 residues. Germline loops: CDR1 SNHLY, CDR2 FYNNEI. CDR3 amino acids: CASSVGASGIYNEQFF. The CDR3, as DNA: TGTGCCAGCAGTGTCGGGGCTAGCGGAATATACAATGAGCAGTTCTTC.

V is TRBV2 and J is TRBJ2-1; 10 bases agree with TRBD2. Trimming removed 2 bases from V and 4 bases from J; junction bases left unmatched: 5. Germline V gene lookup returns CDR1 SNHLY and CDR2 FYNNEI. CDR3 length: 16 amino acids. This chain's CDR3 is CASSEYVLAGYNEQFF. CDR3 coding DNA: TGTGCCAGCAGTGAATATGTACTAGCGGGGTACAATGAGCAGTTCTTC.

The rearrangement uses TRBV11-2 and TRBJ2-1, with 7 positions matching TRBD1. CDR1 and CDR2 from the germline V gene are SGHAT and FQNNGV. V gave up 0 bases and J gave up 4 bases; unmatched junction bases: 0. The CDR3 consists of 14 residues. CDR3 sequence reads: CASSLDRGYNEQFF. CDR3 nucleotides: TGTGCCAGCAGCTTAGACAGGGGGTACAATGAGCAGTTCTTC. The complete variable domain, with remaining parts taken from reference TRBV11-2 and TRBJ2-1, reads EAGVAQSPRYKIIEKRQSVAFWCNPISGHATLYWYQQILGQGPKLLIQFQNNGVVDDSQLPKDRFSAERLKGVDSTLKIQPAKLEDSAVYLCASSLDRGYNEQFFGPGTRLTVL.

The chain links TRBV27 to TRBJ2-2; perhaps TRBD2 as D (6 bases). CDR1 MNHEY and CDR2 SMNVEV come from the germline V gene (reference sequence). V lost 6 bases and J lost 4, with 21 bases in between. The CDR3 totals 17 residues. CDR3 protein: CASSRWGSGAGTGELFF. The CDR3 DNA reads as TGTGCCAGCAGCCGGTGGGGCTCGGGAGCGGGCACCGGGGAGCTGTTTTTT.

The V and J genes are TRBV6-6 and TRBJ1-1; the D gene is possibly TRBD1 (6 bases). Germline CDR1 reads MNHNY; CDR2 reads SVGAGI (reference sequence). V gave up 5 bases and J gave up 0 bases, with 13 bases separating them. The CDR3 extends over 15 amino acids. CDR3 in amino acids: CASSPGALVNTEAFF. The CDR3, as DNA: TGTGCCAGCAGTCCAGGGGCTCTAGTGAACACTGAAGCTTTCTTT.

The chain carries TRBV6-6 and TRBJ1-5; the match to TRBD1 covers 7 bases. The V segment lost 4 bases and the J segment 4 bases; nucleotides outside the gene matches: 4. From germline, CDR1 is MNHNY and CDR2 SVGAGI (reference sequence). The CDR3 is 14 amino acids. The CDR3: CASSSATGNQPQHF. DNA for the CDR3: TGTGCCAGCAGTTCTGCGACAGGGAATCAGCCCCAGCATTTT.

Only a few counts were recorded for this clone. The chain couples TRBV6-4 to TRBJ2-7; TRBD1 is a possible D gene (5 bases). V was clipped by 5 bases and J by 12 bases, with 20 bases between them. Germline CDR1 MRHNA, CDR2 SNTAGT. This CDR3 comprises 13 residues. CDR3 protein: CASSPSLTEPPYF. CDR3 nucleotide sequence: TGTGCCAGCAGTCCCTCCCTGACAGAGCCCCCGTACTTC.